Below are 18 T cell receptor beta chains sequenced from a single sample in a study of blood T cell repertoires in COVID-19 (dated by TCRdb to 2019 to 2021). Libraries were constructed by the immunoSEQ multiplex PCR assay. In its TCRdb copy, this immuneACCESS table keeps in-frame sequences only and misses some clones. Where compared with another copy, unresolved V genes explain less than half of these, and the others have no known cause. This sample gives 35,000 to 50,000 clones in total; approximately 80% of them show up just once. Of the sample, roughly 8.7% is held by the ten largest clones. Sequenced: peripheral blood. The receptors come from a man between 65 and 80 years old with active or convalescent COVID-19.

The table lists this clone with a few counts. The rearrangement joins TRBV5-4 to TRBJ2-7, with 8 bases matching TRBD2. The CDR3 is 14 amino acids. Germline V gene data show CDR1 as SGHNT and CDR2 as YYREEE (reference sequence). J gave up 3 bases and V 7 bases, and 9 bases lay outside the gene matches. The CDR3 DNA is TGTGCCAGCGGGGTAGCGGGGAAAAACTACGAGCAGTACTTC. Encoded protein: CASGVAGKNYEQYF.

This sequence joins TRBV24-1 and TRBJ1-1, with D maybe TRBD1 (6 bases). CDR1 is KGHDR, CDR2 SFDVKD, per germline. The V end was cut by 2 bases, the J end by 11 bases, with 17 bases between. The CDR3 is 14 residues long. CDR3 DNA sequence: TGTGCCACCAGTGATTCCATGACAGGAGGCGAGGCTTTCTTT. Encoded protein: CATSDSMTGGEAFF.

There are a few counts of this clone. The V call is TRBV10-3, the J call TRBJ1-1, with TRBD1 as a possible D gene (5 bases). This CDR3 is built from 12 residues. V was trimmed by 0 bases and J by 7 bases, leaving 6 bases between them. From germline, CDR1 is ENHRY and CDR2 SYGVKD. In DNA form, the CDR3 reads TGTGCCATCAGTGAGTCGCAGGGTGAAGCTTTCTTT. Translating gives CAISESQGEAFF.

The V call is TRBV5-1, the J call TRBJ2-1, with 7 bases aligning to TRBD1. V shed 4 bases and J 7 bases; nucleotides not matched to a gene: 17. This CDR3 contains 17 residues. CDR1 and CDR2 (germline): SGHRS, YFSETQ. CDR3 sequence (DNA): TGCGCCAGCAGCCCCAAGAAGGACAGGTTTAGTCGGAATGAGCAGTTCTTC. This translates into CASSPKKDRFSRNEQFF.

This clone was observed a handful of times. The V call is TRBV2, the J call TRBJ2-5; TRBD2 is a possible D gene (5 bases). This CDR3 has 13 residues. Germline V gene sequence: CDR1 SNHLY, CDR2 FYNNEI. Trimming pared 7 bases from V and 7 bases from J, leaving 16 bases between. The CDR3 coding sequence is TGTGCCAGCAAAACGGGGTCACTGGGGACCCAGTACTTC. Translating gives CASKTGSLGTQYF.

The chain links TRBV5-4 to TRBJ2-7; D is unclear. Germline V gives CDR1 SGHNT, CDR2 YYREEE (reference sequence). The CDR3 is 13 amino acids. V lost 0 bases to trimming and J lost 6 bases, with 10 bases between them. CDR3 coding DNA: TGTGCCAGCAGCTTGGGGCAGGTCGGCGAGCAGTACTTC. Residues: CASSLGQVGEQYF.

CDR3 sequence reads: CASAPPTGMAGANVLTF. In nucleotides, the CDR3 is TGTGCTAGTGCCCCCCCAACAGGGATGGCTGGGGCCAACGTCCTGACTTTC. This chain uses TRBV12-5 with TRBJ2-6; possible D gene TRBD1, 6 bases. Between the trimmed V and J ends, which lost 7 bases and 2 bases, there was a span of 18 bases. This CDR3 region has 17 residues. Germline V CDR1 and CDR2: LGHNT, FRNRAP.

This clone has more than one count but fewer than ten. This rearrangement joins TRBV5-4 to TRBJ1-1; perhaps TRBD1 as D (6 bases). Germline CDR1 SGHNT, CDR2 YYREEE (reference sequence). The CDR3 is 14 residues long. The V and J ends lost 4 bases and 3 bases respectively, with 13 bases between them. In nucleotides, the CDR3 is TGTGCCAGCAGCCGCCAGGACAGTTACACTGAAGCTTTCTTT. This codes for CASSRQDSYTEAFF.

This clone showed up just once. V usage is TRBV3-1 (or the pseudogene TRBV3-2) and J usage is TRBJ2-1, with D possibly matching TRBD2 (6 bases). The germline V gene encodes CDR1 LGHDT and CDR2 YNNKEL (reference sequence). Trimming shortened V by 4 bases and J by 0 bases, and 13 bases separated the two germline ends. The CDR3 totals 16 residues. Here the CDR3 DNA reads TGTGCCAGCAGCCCCCAGCGGGCCTTCTCCTACAATGAGCAGTTCTTC. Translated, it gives CASSPQRAFSYNEQFF.

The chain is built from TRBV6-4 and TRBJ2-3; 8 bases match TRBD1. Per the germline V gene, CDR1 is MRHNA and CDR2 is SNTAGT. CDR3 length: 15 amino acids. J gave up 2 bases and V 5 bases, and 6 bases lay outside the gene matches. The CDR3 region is CASSKGQADTDTQYF. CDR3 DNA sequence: TGTGCCAGCAGTAAGGGACAGGCCGACACAGATACGCAGTATTTT.

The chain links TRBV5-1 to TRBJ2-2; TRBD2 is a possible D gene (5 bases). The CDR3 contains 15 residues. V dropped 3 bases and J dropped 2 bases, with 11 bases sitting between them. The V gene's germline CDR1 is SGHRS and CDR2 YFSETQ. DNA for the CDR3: TGCGCCAGCAGCTCCCGAGGACTTAACACCGGGGAGCTGTTTTTT. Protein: CASSSRGLNTGELFF.

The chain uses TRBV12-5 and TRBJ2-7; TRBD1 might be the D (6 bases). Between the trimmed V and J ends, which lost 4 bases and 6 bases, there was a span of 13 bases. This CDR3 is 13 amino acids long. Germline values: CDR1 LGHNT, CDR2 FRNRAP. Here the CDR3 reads CASGSSRGPEQYF. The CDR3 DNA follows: TGTGCTAGTGGTTCTTCCAGGGGCCCCGAGCAGTACTTC.

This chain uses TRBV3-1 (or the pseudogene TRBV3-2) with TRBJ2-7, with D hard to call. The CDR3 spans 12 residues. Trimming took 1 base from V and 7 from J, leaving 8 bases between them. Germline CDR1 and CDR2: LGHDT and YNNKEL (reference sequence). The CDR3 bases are TGTGCCAGCAGCCAAGCGAGTTGGGAGCAGTACTTC. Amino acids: CASSQASWEQYF.

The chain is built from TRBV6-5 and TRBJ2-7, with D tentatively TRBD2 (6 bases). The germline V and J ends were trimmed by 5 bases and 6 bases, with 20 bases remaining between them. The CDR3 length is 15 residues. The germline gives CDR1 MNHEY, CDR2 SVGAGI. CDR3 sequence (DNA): TGTGCCAGCAGTCCCGGACTATCGTCGTCTCGCGAGCAGTACTTC. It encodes CASSPGLSSSREQYF.

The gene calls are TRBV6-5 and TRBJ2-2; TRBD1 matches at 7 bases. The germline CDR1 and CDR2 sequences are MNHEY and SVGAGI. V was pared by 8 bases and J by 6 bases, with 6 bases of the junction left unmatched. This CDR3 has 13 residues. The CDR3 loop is CASRDRNAGELFF. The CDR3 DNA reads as TGTGCCAGCCGGGACAGAAACGCCGGGGAGCTGTTTTTT.

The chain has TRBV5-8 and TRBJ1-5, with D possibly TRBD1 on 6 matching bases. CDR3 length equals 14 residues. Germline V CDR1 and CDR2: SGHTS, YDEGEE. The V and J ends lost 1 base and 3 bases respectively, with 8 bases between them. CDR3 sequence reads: CASSLRTVNQPQHF. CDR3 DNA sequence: TGTGCCAGCAGCTTGCGGACAGTCAATCAGCCCCAGCATTTT.

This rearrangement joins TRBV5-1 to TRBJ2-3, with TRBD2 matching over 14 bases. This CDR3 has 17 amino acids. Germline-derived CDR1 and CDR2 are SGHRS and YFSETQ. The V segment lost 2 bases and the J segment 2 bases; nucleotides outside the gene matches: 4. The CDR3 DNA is TGCGCCAGCAGCTTAAGACTAGCGGGGGGGAACACAGATACGCAGTATTTT. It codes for CASSLRLAGGNTDTQYF. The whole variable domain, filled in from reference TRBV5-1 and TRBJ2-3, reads KAGVTQTPRYLIKTRGQQVTLSCSPISGHRSVSWYQQTPGQGLQFLFEYFSETQRNKGNFPGRFSGRQFSNSRSEMNVSTLELGDSALYLCASSLRLAGGNTDTQYFGPGTRLTVL.

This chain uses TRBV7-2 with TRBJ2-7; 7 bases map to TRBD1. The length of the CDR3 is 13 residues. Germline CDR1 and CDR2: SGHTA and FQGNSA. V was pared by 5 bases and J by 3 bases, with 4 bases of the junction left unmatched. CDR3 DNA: TGTGCCAGCAGCCCCAGGACAGGCTACGAGCAGTACTTC. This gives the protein CASSPRTGYEQYF.